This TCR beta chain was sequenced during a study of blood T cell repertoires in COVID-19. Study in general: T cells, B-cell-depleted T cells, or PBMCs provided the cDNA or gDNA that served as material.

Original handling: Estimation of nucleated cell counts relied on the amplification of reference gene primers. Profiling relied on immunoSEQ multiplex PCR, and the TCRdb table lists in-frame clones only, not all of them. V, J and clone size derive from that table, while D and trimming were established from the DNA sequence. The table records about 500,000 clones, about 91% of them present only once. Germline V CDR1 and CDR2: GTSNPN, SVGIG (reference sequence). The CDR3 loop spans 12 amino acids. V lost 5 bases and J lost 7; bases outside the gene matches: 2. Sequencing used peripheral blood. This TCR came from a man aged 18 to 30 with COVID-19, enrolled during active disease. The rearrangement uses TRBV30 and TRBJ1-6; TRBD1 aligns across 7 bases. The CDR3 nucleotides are TGTGCCTGGGACAGGGAGAATTCACCCCTCCACTTT. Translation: CAWDRENSPLHF.